A single sample gave rise to the 22 T cell receptor beta chains below, sequenced in a study of T cells after posttransplantation cyclophosphamide. The method was immunoSEQ multiplex PCR; TCRdb's version includes in-frame clones alone and lacks a portion of them. The data show around 25,000 clones, none appearing only once, with roughly 7% held by the ten largest. The source material was PBMCs. These receptors were collected from a woman aged 55-70 years in good health, CMV-negative, and a related stem cell transplant donor.

The chain joins TRBV10-1 to TRBJ2-7; D is possibly TRBD1 (6 bases). There are 14 residues in the CDR3. CDR1 and CDR2 (germline): WNHNN, SYGVQD (reference sequence). The germline V and J ends were trimmed by 6 bases and 2 bases, with 14 bases remaining between them. CDR3 DNA sequence: TGCGCCAGCAGATGCCAGGGGCCCACCTACGAGCAGTACTTC. The encoded protein is CASRCQGPTYEQYF.

This clone was counted ten times or more. The rearrangement links TRBV9 to TRBJ1-2; TRBD1 might be the D (6 bases). Germline values: CDR1 SGDLS, CDR2 YYNGEE. Trimming removed 4 bases at V and 6 bases at J, with 22 bases between. There are 16 residues in the CDR3. CDR3 nucleotides: TGTGCCAGCAGCACAGACGTTACAGGGATAACGAATGGCTACACCTTC. It encodes CASSTDVTGITNGYTF.

This clone was seen at least ten times. CDR3 region: CASSLGGFNNSPLHF. CDR3 DNA sequence: TGTGCCAGCAGTTTAGGAGGGTTCAATAATTCACCCCTCCACTTT. The chain joins TRBV28 to TRBJ1-6; D is uncertain. The CDR3 runs to 15 residues. From germline, CDR1 is MDHEN and CDR2 SYDVKM. The germline V and J ends were trimmed by 2 bases and 5 bases, with 10 bases remaining between them.

This clone was detected many times. The V gene is TRBV4-1, the J gene TRBJ1-3; D gene uncertain. The germline gives CDR1 MGHRA, CDR2 YSYEKL. This CDR3 contains 15 residues. Trimming removed 1 base at V and 0 bases at J, with 7 bases between. The chain's CDR3 is CASSQVPLSGNTIYF. DNA for the CDR3: TGCGCCAGCAGCCAAGTCCCTCTCTCTGGAAACACCATATATTTT.

This sequence joins TRBV7-9 and TRBJ2-7; a weak D match, TRBD1 (6 bases). Trimming took 5 bases from V and 0 from J, leaving 11 bases between them. Germline V gene data show CDR1 as SEHNR and CDR2 as FQNEAQ (reference sequence). This CDR3 comprises 14 residues. CDR3 amino acids: CASSPQDSSYEQYV. CDR3 in DNA: TGTGCCAGCAGCCCCCAGGACAGCTCCTACGAGCAGTACGTC.

The table lists this clone with many counts. The chain has TRBV5-6 and TRBJ2-1; D possibly corresponds to TRBD2 (5 bases). Germline lookup yields CDR1 SGHDT and CDR2 YYEEEE. V was shortened by 3 bases and J by 6 bases, with 13 bases between the two germline ends. The CDR3 extends over 14 amino acids. Here the CDR3 reads CASSYGLAPNEQFF. Written as DNA, the CDR3 is TGTGCCAGCAGCTACGGGTTAGCGCCCAATGAGCAGTTCTTC.

This clone was found many times. The V call is TRBV19, the J call TRBJ1-6; D is undetermined. The ends were cut back, 0 bases at V and 7 bases at J, with 10 bases in the middle. The CDR3 consists of 15 residues. The germline V gene encodes CDR1 LNHDA and CDR2 SQIVND (reference sequence). CDR3 nucleotides: TGTGCCAGTAGTATAGAAGCGGCGGGGAATTCACCCCTCCACTTT. Translated: CASSIEAAGNSPLHF.

This clone was recorded many times. V and J are TRBV6-5 and TRBJ1-2, with D possibly TRBD1 on 6 matching bases. Germline values: CDR1 MNHEY, CDR2 SVGAGI. V lost 5 bases, J lost 5 bases, and 18 bases lay in between. This CDR3 contains 15 residues. The CDR3 coding sequence is TGTGCCAGCAGTCCGACCCCTGAACAGGGTTATGGCTACACCTTC. Its translation is CASSPTPEQGYGYTF.

This clone has only a few counts. The rearrangement uses TRBV7-2 and TRBJ2-1; TRBD1 matches 9 bases. This CDR3 has 19 amino acids. Looked up from germline, CDR1 is SGHTA and CDR2 is FQGNSA. V shed 5 bases, J shed 0 bases, and the junction held 14 bases outside the gene matches. In nucleotides, the CDR3 is TGTGCCAGCAGCGCCCATACCGGGACAGGGTTCCGCTCCTACAATGAGCAGTTCTTC. Residues: CASSAHTGTGFRSYNEQFF.

This clone was picked up many times. This chain joins TRBV27 and TRBJ1-2, with TRBD1 matching over 7 bases. The CDR3 is made up of 13 amino acids. V shed 0 bases, J shed 8 bases, and the junction held 3 bases outside the gene matches. From germline, CDR1 is MNHEY and CDR2 SMNVEV (reference sequence). In DNA, the CDR3 is TGTGCCAGCAGTTTATCGACAGGGAGAGGCTACACCTTC. The encoded protein is CASSLSTGRGYTF.

This clone was seen at least ten times. The CDR3 bases are TGCGCCAGCAGCCCCGGACAGGGGGTATACAATGAGCAGTTCTTC. Residues: CASSPGQGVYNEQFF. The chain recombines TRBV5-1 with TRBJ2-1, with 10 positions matching TRBD1. CDR3 length: 15 residues. Germline CDR1 and CDR2: SGHRS and YFSETQ. Trimming at V came to 4 bases and at J to 4 bases, leaving 5 bases not matched to a gene.

This clone was seen only a few times. The chain recombines TRBV5-6 with TRBJ2-1; 12 bases are shared with TRBD1. V shed 3 bases, J shed 6 bases, and the junction held 7 bases outside the gene matches. Germline CDR1 SGHDT, CDR2 YYEEEE. There are 16 residues in the CDR3. The CDR3 loop reads CASSSGQGAFGNEQFF. The CDR3 DNA is TGTGCCAGCAGCTCGGGACAGGGGGCATTCGGCAATGAGCAGTTCTTC.

Ten or more counts support this clone. The J gene is TRBJ2-2, the V gene TRBV9; TRBD2 aligns across 10 bases. Unmatched junction bases numbered 10, after V lost 3 bases and J lost 5 bases. This CDR3 region has 17 residues. The germline gives CDR1 SGDLS, CDR2 YYNGEE. CDR3 region: CASSGLSGRALTGELFF. The DNA of the CDR3 is TGTGCCAGCAGCGGTCTGAGCGGGAGGGCCCTTACCGGGGAGCTGTTTTTT.

This clone was observed at least ten times. V usage is TRBV19 and J usage is TRBJ2-2, with a possible D match to TRBD1 (6 bases). The CDR3 is made up of 17 amino acids. Trimming pared 2 bases from V and 2 bases from J, leaving 15 bases between. The germline V gene has CDR1 LNHDA and CDR2 SQIVND (reference sequence). The chain's CDR3 is CASSILLGQRNTGELFF. DNA of the CDR3: TGTGCCAGTAGTATACTTTTAGGACAGAGAAACACCGGGGAGCTGTTTTTT. Looking up the rest from reference TRBV19 and TRBJ2-2 gives the full variable domain: DGGITQSPKYLFRKEGQNVTLSCEQNLNHDAMYWYRQDPGQGLRLIYYSQIVNDFQKGDIAEGYSVSREKKESFPLTVTSAQKNPTAFYLCASSILLGQRNTGELFFGEGSRLTVL.

This sequence joins TRBV27 and TRBJ1-6; the match to TRBD1 covers 8 bases. Trimming took 5 bases from V and 9 from J; bases not matched to a gene: 6. Germline V CDR1 and CDR2: MNHEY, SMNVEV (reference sequence). This CDR3 spans 14 amino acids. CDR3 nucleotide sequence: TGTGCCAGCAGTCCCGACAGGGGCAGTTCACCCCTCCACTTT. As protein: CASSPDRGSSPLHF.

The sample holds a few counts of this clone. Other nucleotide sequences from this sample produce the same CDR3. The V and J genes are TRBV6-6 and TRBJ2-5; TRBD2 matches at 7 bases. The length of the CDR3 is 16 residues. The germline gives CDR1 MNHNY, CDR2 SVGAGI (reference sequence). Trimming took 0 bases from V and 5 from J; bases not matched to a gene: 9. CDR3: CASSYSGGGRGETQYF. CDR3 coding DNA: TGTGCCAGCAGTTACTCGGGGGGAGGGCGGGGCGAGACCCAGTACTTC.

This sequence joins TRBV5-6 and TRBJ2-3; possibly TRBD1 or TRBD2 for D (6 bases each). The CDR3 totals 15 residues. CDR1 SGHDT and CDR2 YYEEEE come from the germline V gene. Trimming cost V 4 bases and J 6 bases, with 18 bases left between them. The CDR3, as DNA: TGTGCCAGCAGCATGGGGGCGGGGTGGGGGGATACGCAGTATTTT. Its translation is CASSMGAGWGDTQYF.

Many counts were recorded for this clone. The chain joins TRBV6-5 to TRBJ1-3, with a weak D call TRBD1 (5 bases). V was cut by 0 bases and J by 0 bases, with 6 bases left in between. CDR1 MNHEY and CDR2 SVGAGI come from the germline V gene. This CDR3 has 15 residues. The CDR3 region is CASSYSQGSGNTIYF. The CDR3, as DNA: TGTGCCAGCAGTTACTCTCAGGGCTCTGGAAACACCATATATTTT.

In this sample, this clone turned up a few times. The germline gene is not matched at one end of the junction; a read error may be the cause. J is TRBJ2-1 and V is TRBV27; 13 nucleotides align to TRBD2. This CDR3 is 16 amino acids long. Germline CDR1 reads MNHEY; CDR2 reads SMNVEV (reference sequence). CDR3 sequence (DNA): TGTGCCAGCAGTCTATCCGGGACTAGCGGGGCGAGTGAGCAGTTCTTC. It yields the protein CASSLSGTSGASEQFF.

This clone was observed many times. This sequence joins TRBV19 and TRBJ2-5; a possible D gene is TRBD2 (6 bases). Looked up from germline, CDR1 is LNHDA and CDR2 is SQIVND (reference sequence). Trimming cost V 3 bases and J 5 bases, with 10 bases left between them. The CDR3 covers 13 residues. The DNA for the CDR3 is TGTGCCAGTAGTATCGGGGGTAGCGAGACCCAGTACTTC. It codes for CASSIGGSETQYF.

This clone was seen many times. The rearrangement links TRBV5-6 to TRBJ2-2; 7 nucleotides align to TRBD1. Germline lookup yields CDR1 SGHDT and CDR2 YYEEEE. With 2 bases clipped from V and 4 bases from J, the junction kept 8 bases outside the gene matches. This CDR3 region has 16 residues. DNA of the CDR3: TGTGCCAGCAGCTTCGGTTTAGGGGGCGGCACCGGGGAGCTGTTTTTT. Its translation: CASSFGLGGGTGELFF.

This clone has at least ten counts. The rearrangement joins TRBV6-6 to TRBJ2-7, with unresolved D. CDR3 length: 13 residues. The V gene lost 3 bases and the J gene lost 1 base, with 7 bases spanning the gap. CDR1 and CDR2 from the germline V gene are MNHNY and SVGAGI (reference sequence). CDR3 residues: CASSYDSSYEQYV. CDR3 in DNA: TGTGCCAGCAGTTATGACTCATCCTACGAGCAGTACGTC.